These 16 T cell receptor beta chains originate from one sample sequenced in a study of blood T cell repertoires in COVID-19. The repertoire was sequenced with immunoSEQ multiplex PCR; TCRdb's copy has only in-frame clones and lacks some. The table shows under 300,000 clones, with roughly 80% occurring only once. Specimen: peripheral blood. The receptors originated from a man aged 60-69 years who had recovered from COVID-19.

The rearrangement links TRBV7-2 to TRBJ1-2; D perhaps matches TRBD1 (6 bases). Trimming removed 2 bases from V and 4 bases from J, with 11 bases in between. The CDR3 runs to 14 residues. Germline V lookup: CDR1 SGHTA, CDR2 FQGNSA. The CDR3 DNA reads as TGTGCCAGCAGCTTAAGGGACAAGACCTATGGCTACACCTTC. This codes for CASSLRDKTYGYTF. Full variable domain (missing parts from reference TRBV7-2 and TRBJ1-2): GAGVSQSPSNKVTEKGKDVELRCDPISGHTALYWYRQSLGQGLEFLIYFQGNSAPDKSGLPSDRFSAERTGGSVSTLTIQRTQQEDSAVYLCASSLRDKTYGYTFGSGTRLTVV.

This rearrangement joins TRBV7-9 to TRBJ2-7; D might be TRBD2 (5 bases). The V end lost 1 base, the J end lost 2 bases, and 15 bases lay between the germline ends. The CDR3 length is 16 residues. Germline assignment: CDR1 SEHNR and CDR2 FQNEAQ (reference sequence). The CDR3 DNA is TGTGCCAGCAGCTTAGAGGCGTGGGGAGAGACCTACGAGCAGTACTTC. Its translation: CASSLEAWGETYEQYF.

This clone appeared a single time. This chain connects TRBV19 to TRBJ2-5; 8 nucleotides match TRBD1. The V gene's germline CDR1 is LNHDA and CDR2 SQIVND (reference sequence). Losses at the gene ends were 6 bases for V and 5 bases for J; bases not matched to a gene: 8. This CDR3 is built from 14 residues. The CDR3 nucleotides are TGTGCCAGTAGGAGGACAGGGTCCTTGGAGACCCAGTACTTC. This codes for CASRRTGSLETQYF. Full variable domain (remainder filled in from reference TRBV19 and TRBJ2-5): DGGITQSPKYLFRKEGQNVTLSCEQNLNHDAMYWYRQDPGQGLRLIYYSQIVNDFQKGDIAEGYSVSREKKESFPLTVTSAQKNPTAFYLCASRRTGSLETQYFGPGTRLLVL.

The sample holds one count of this clone. This chain's CDR3 is CASSLGASPDTQYF. The CDR3 DNA sequence: TGCGCCAGCAGCTTGGGGGCTTCCCCAGATACGCAGTATTTT. V and J are TRBV5-1 and TRBJ2-3; no definite D call. In germline, CDR1 is SGHRS, CDR2 YFSETQ. With 0 bases removed from V and 4 bases from J, the gap between germline ends came to 9 bases. CDR3 length: 14 amino acids. The full variable domain, its missing parts supplied by reference TRBV5-1 and TRBJ2-3, is KAGVTQTPRYLIKTRGQQVTLSCSPISGHRSVSWYQQTPGQGLQFLFEYFSETQRNKGNFPGRFSGRQFSNSRSEMNVSTLELGDSALYLCASSLGASPDTQYFGPGTRLTVL.

The rearrangement joins TRBV2 to TRBJ1-2, with D unresolved. Trimming took 0 bases from V and 4 from J, leaving 9 bases between them. The germline CDR1 and CDR2 sequences are SNHLY and FYNNEI. CDR3 length: 14 amino acids. The CDR3 coding sequence is TGTGCCAGCAGTGAAGCGGAGGCTACCTATGGCTACACCTTC. It is translated as CASSEAEATYGYTF.

This chain uses TRBV28 with TRBJ1-5; TRBD1 aligns across 12 bases. The CDR3 is 16 residues long. Germline trimming cut 6 bases from V and 4 bases from J; bases unmatched to any gene: 7. From germline, CDR1 is MDHEN and CDR2 SYDVKM. The CDR3 nucleotides are TGTGCCAGCAGGGGAAGGGGACAGGGGGCTAATCAGCCCCAGCATTTT. It translates to CASRGRGQGANQPQHF. The variable domain in full, completed from reference TRBV28 and TRBJ1-5, reads DVKVTQSSRYLVKRTGEKVFLECVQDMDHENMFWYRQDPGLGLRLIYFSYDVKMKEKGDIPEGYSVSREKKERFSLILESASTNQTSMYLCASRGRGQGANQPQHFGDGTRLSIL.

CDR3 nucleotide sequence: TGTGCCAGCAGCTTGTACGGGGGGCCCTACGAGCAGTACTTC. Residues: CASSLYGGPYEQYF. The gene calls are TRBV5-4 and TRBJ2-7, with D possibly matching TRBD2 (7 bases). The V end lost 1 base, the J end lost 2 bases, and 10 bases lay between the germline ends. CDR1 and CDR2 from the germline V gene are SGHNT and YYREEE (reference sequence). CDR3 length equals 14 residues.

V usage is TRBV3-1 (or the pseudogene TRBV3-2) and J usage is TRBJ2-1; TRBD1 matches at 7 bases. CDR3 size: 15 residues. Germline values: CDR1 LGHDT, CDR2 YNNKEL (reference sequence). V lost 4 bases and J lost 0; bases outside the gene matches: 3. The CDR3 reads CASSRGQSSYNEQFF. DNA for the CDR3: TGTGCCAGCAGCCGGGGACAGAGCTCCTACAATGAGCAGTTCTTC.

The rearrangement uses TRBV14 and TRBJ2-5, with TRBD1 matching 10 bases. The CDR3 length is 17 residues. Losses at the gene ends were 0 bases for V and 1 base for J; bases not matched to a gene: 5. CDR1 and CDR2 from the germline V gene are SGHDN and FVKESK. CDR3 DNA sequence: TGTGCCAGCAGCCAAGATTATCGGGACAGGGGCCAAGAGACCCAGTACTTC. Its protein product is CASSQDYRDRGQETQYF.

This chain uses TRBV1 with TRBJ2-7; the table's D gene call, TRBD1, was not cross checked with the DNA. TRBV1 is a pseudogene. The CDR3 spans 19 residues. CDR3 loop: CTSSQEQGQGSTSSYEQYF. The CDR3 DNA follows: TGCACCAGCAGCCAAGAGCAGGGACAGGGGTCTACCTCCTCCTACGAGCAGTACTTC.

The chain carries TRBV28 and TRBJ1-2; D is perhaps TRBD1 (5 bases). This CDR3 spans 13 amino acids. V was cut by 6 bases and J by 1 base, with 9 bases left in between. The V gene's germline CDR1 is MDHEN and CDR2 SYDVKM. The CDR3 here is CASRSTDNYGYTF. CDR3 in DNA: TGTGCCAGCAGATCGACAGATAACTATGGCTACACCTTC.

The gene calls are TRBV7-9 and TRBJ2-5, with 7 bases fitting TRBD1. Per the germline V gene, CDR1 is SEHNR and CDR2 is FQNEAQ (reference sequence). This CDR3 region has 16 residues. V shed 5 bases and J 2 bases; nucleotides not matched to a gene: 11. CDR3 residues: CASSHKMLTGQETQYF. The DNA for the CDR3 is TGTGCCAGCAGCCACAAAATGCTGACAGGGCAAGAGACCCAGTACTTC.

This clone is a singleton in its sample. The J gene is TRBJ2-5, the V gene TRBV29-1; no definite D call. Germline V gene sequence: CDR1 SQVTM, CDR2 ANQGSEA. The CDR3 has 11 amino acids. The V end lost 4 bases, the J end lost 5 bases, and 8 bases lay between the germline ends. Written as DNA, the CDR3 is TGCAGCGTTGGCGTCTCGGAGACCCAGTACTTC. Amino acids: CSVGVSETQYF.

The CDR3 sequence: CASSHPTGLDTEAFF. CDR3 bases: TGTGCCAGCAGCCATCCGACAGGGTTGGACACTGAAGCTTTCTTT. The chain combines TRBV14 with TRBJ1-1; 7 nucleotides match TRBD1. The CDR3 is 15 residues long. Germline V gives CDR1 SGHDN, CDR2 FVKESK. The ends lost 3 bases at V and 3 bases at J; junction bases unmatched: 7.

The chain recombines TRBV14 with TRBJ2-5, with D unclear. Trimming removed 4 bases at V and 5 bases at J, with 20 bases between. CDR3 length: 16 residues. Germline CDR1 and CDR2: SGHDN and FVKESK. CDR3 residues: CASSRRLPQTPETQYF. DNA of the CDR3: TGTGCCAGCAGCCGACGACTTCCCCAGACTCCGGAGACCCAGTACTTC.

The V gene is TRBV6-5, the J gene TRBJ2-7; 7 bases map to TRBD2. This CDR3 is built from 15 residues. J was trimmed by 2 bases and V by 7 bases; bases with no gene match: 11. Per germline, CDR1 MNHEY and CDR2 SVGAGI. CDR3 sequence reads: CASIPLGGRAYEQYF. The CDR3 DNA reads TGTGCCAGCATTCCATTGGGGGGGAGAGCCTACGAGCAGTACTTC.